A selection of T cell receptor beta chains follows, all from one sample in a study of molecular identifiers for immune sequencing clone quantification. TCRdb used MiXCR to reprocess the PCR reads, holding one entry per CDR3 protein. The sample has hundreds of thousands of distinct CDR3 sequences, about 20% seen once. Specimen: naive CD8+ T cells from blood, with Jurkat cell RNA spiked in. Source of these receptors: a human donor in good health. Some libraries in this study had Jurkat cell RNA spiked in. Both conserved end residues are part of each CDR3. A D gene is named only where the DNA matches it firmly. Size is omitted from some rows. Given values are once, few, many or a class for expanded clones.

many,TRBJ1-1,TRBV6-5,NA,CASWNGVNTEAFF,TGTGCCAGCTGGAACGGGGTGAACACTGAAGCTTTCTTT
many,TRBJ1-3,TRBV11-2,NA,CASSLAGPGNTIYF,TGTGCCAGCAGCTTAGCGGGGCCCGGAAACACCATATATTTT
many,TRBJ2-7,TRBV27,TRBD2,CASSLSASGGYEQYF,TGTGCCAGCAGTTTATCGGCGAGCGGGGGCTACGAGCAGTACTTC
NA,TRBJ2-1,TRBV4-1,NA,CASSQRSSYNEQFF,TGCGCCAGCAGCCAACGGAGCTCCTACAATGAGCAGTTCTTC
few,TRBJ2-2,TRBV7-2,TRBD2,CASSSLAGGGTGELFF,TGTGCCAGCAGCTCACTAGCGGGGGGGGGCACCGGGGAGCTGTTTTTT
NA,TRBJ2-3,TRBV5-8,NA,CASSPGQIVYLDLDTQYF,TGTGCCAGCAGCCCTGGACAGATCGTCTATTTGGATTTGGATACGCAGTATTTT
many,TRBJ1-5,TRBV13,NA,CASSLGGVGNQPQHF,TGTGCCAGCAGTTTAGGAGGCGTAGGCAATCAGCCCCAGCATTTT
few,TRBJ2-7,TRBV12-3/TRBV12-4,TRBD1,CASSSRGTGGGEAYEQYF,TGTGCCAGCAGTTCAAGGGGGACAGGGGGAGGGGAGGCCTACGAGCAGTACTTC
many,TRBJ2-1,TRBV28,TRBD2,CASSAQGLAGGPNEQFF,TGTGCCAGCAGCGCTCAGGGACTAGCGGGAGGGCCTAATGAGCAGTTCTTC
few,TRBJ2-7,TRBV13,TRBD2,CASSSISGGPYEQYF,TGTGCCAGCAGCTCAATTTCGGGGGGGCCCTACGAGCAGTACTTC
many,TRBJ2-1,TRBV4-1,NA,CASSPGGAYNEQFF,TGCGCCAGCAGCCCCGGTGGGGCATACAATGAGCAGTTCTTC
many,TRBJ2-5,TRBV4-1,TRBD2,CASSPGPGLAEYQETQYF,TGCGCCAGCAGCCCCGGACCCGGACTAGCGGAGTACCAAGAGACCCAGTACTTC
many,TRBJ2-2,TRBV20-1,NA,CSARESFSVSTGELFF,TGCAGTGCTAGAGAAAGTTTCAGCGTGAGCACCGGGGAGCTGTTTTTT
many,TRBJ2-2,TRBV11-2,TRBD1,CASRGQGTGELFF,TGTGCCAGCAGAGGACAGGGAACCGGGGAGCTGTTTTTT
NA,TRBJ1-1,TRBV5-8,NA,CASSLDGGGGLKTEAFF,TGTGCCAGCAGCTTGGATGGAGGCGGGGGGCTAAAGACTGAAGCTTTCTTT
few,TRBJ1-2,TRBV30,NA,CAWSVLALYGYTF,TGTGCCTGGAGTGTACTAGCGCTATATGGCTACACCTTC
many,TRBJ1-5,TRBV2,NA,CASSDTGEVNQPQHF,TGTGCCAGCAGTGATACCGGGGAGGTTAATCAGCCCCAGCATTTT
many,TRBJ2-3,TRBV19,NA,CASSFTSPYSDTQYF,TGTGCCAGTAGTTTCACATCCCCCTATTCGGATACGCAGTATTTT
few,TRBJ2-7,TRBV19,NA,CASSIGSADLLSYEQYF,TGTGCCAGTAGTATCGGTTCTGCGGACCTGCTCTCCTACGAGCAGTACTTC
NA,TRBJ1-1,TRBV12-3/TRBV12-4,NA,CASSWTAGAVPGSEAFF,TGTGCCAGCAGTTGGACGGCGGGGGCGGTTCCCGGCTCTGAAGCTTTCTTT
many,TRBJ1-2,TRBV20-1,NA,CSARDYSKGRADGYTF,TGCAGTGCTAGAGATTACTCAAAGGGGAGGGCCGATGGCTACACCTTC
NA,TRBJ2-7,TRBV2,NA,CASSGSIAYGQCF,TGTGCCAGCAGCGGTAGTATTGCCTACGGGCAGTGCTTC
many,TRBJ2-7,TRBV20-1,NA,CSARSHDSYEQYF,TGCAGTGCTAGGAGCCACGACTCCTACGAGCAGTACTTC
many,TRBJ1-1,TRBV30,NA,CAWSGGGRSNTEAFF,TGTGCCTGGAGTGGGGGGGGCAGGTCGAACACTGAAGCTTTCTTT
many,TRBJ2-2,TRBV6-5,TRBD2,CASSYRLAGNTGELFF,TGTGCCAGCAGTTATCGGCTAGCGGGAAACACCGGGGAGCTGTTTTTT
NA,TRBJ2-1,TRBV7-3,TRBD2,CASSSGLAEKHEQFF,TGTGCCAGCAGCTCGGGACTAGCGGAGAAGCATGAGCAGTTCTTC
NA,TRBJ2-7,TRBV27,NA,CASGRLPGSYEQYF,TGTGCCAGCGGACGCCTTCCGGGCTCCTACGAGCAGTACTTC
few,TRBJ2-2,TRBV5-6,NA,CASSLRSAGLWAGELFF,TGTGCCAGCAGCTTAAGATCGGCGGGATTGTGGGCCGGGGAGCTGTTTTTT
many,TRBJ2-7,TRBV4-3,NA,CASSQDIEEQYF,TGCGCCAGCAGCCAAGATATCGAAGAGCAGTACTTC
many,TRBJ2-7,TRBV29-1,TRBD2,CSVGLAGEGYEQYF,TGCAGCGTTGGACTAGCGGGAGAGGGCTACGAGCAGTACTTC
many,TRBJ2-3,TRBV5-6,TRBD2,CASSFLAGGSDTQYF,TGTGCCAGCAGCTTTCTAGCGGGAGGCTCAGATACGCAGTATTTT